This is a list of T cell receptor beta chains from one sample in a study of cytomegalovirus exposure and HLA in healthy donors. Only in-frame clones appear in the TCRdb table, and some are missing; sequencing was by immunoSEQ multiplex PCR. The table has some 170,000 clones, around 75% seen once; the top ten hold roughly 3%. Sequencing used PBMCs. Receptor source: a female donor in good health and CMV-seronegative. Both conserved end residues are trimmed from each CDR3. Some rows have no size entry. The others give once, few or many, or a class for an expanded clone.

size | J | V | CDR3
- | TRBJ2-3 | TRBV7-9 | ASSLSAGRRTDTQY
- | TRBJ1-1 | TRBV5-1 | ASSLGAGISTEAF
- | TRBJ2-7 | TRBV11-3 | ASSLGAGTGTYEQY
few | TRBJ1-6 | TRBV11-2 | ASSLDEGDPPLH
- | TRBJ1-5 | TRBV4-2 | ASSQDGRDQPQH
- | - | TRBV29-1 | SVIQGDSYEQY
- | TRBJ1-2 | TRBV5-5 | ASSLGQASPGYT
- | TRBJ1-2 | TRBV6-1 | ASIGSGNGYT
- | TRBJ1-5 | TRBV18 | ASSPRTRGRFNQPQH
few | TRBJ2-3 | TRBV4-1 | ASSQDLGGRTDTQY
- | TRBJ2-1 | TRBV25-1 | ASSTGTSINEQF
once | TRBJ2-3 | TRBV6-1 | ASSPLAGGADTQY
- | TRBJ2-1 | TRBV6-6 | ASTDSALTRNEQF
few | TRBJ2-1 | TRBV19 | ASRMTSGRVSEQF
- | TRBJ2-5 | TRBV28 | ASRDGGSPETQY
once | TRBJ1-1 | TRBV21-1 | ATRTEAF
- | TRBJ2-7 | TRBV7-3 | ASSSGTSNPYEQY
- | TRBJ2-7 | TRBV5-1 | ASTAQGDRVYYEQY
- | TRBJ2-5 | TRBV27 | ASSLFSRVRGQETQY
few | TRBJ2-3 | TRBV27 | ASSFGGVAGFTDTQY
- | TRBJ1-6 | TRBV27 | ASSPGQDYSPLH
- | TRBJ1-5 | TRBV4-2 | ASSQSAGDQPQH
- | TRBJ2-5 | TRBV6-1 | ASSHNGQETQY
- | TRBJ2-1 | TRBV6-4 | ASSPLAGEKVEQF
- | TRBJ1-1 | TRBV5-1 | ASSSTGRITEAF
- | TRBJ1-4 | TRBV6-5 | ASSPGSRYEKLF
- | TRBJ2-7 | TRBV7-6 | ASSLAATSGNLYEQY
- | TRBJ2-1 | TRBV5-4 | ASSSPIAGGTYNEQF
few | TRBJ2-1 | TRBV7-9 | ASSPTLEQNNEQF
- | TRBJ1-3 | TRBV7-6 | ASSTRDGSEGNTIY
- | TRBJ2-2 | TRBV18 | ASSPRTGGTNTGELF
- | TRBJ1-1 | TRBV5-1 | ASSSDRAVGTEAF
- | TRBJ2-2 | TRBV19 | ASSIGLAGGPTGELF
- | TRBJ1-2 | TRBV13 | ASSSEEAGQAGT
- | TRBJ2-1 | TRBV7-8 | ASSQGGSRAYNEQF
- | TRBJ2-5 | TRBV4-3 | ASSIRTSSSETQY
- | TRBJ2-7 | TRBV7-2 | ASSFRTSAAYEQY